This T cell receptor beta chain was captured by sequencing in a study of post-analysis software for immune sequencing data (dated by TCRdb to 2015 to 2017). With regard to the full study: The recorded disease courses included relapsing-remitting, secondary progressive and progressive-relapsing multiple sclerosis, and some patients had no subtype annotation. The patient repertoires were compared against about a dozen previously published healthy control repertoires obtained from donors aged 6 to 25 years. A subset of samples was prepared in parallel using single-end sample barcoding, then pooled and co-amplified after Illumina adapter ligation.

Study-wide findings and limitations: Roughly 5 TRBV segments, including TRBV5-6, TRBV5-1 and TRBV20-1, were significantly more frequent in patients than controls. The control group was slightly older than the multiple sclerosis patient group. Strong co-clustering of samples prepared in the same batch was shown by direct clustering with F measure, prompting a batch-effect correction. Compared with controls, multiple sclerosis patients had significantly lower normalized Chao1 diversity, a finding suggesting substantial peripheral T-cell clonal expansion.

TCR beta repertoires were profiled from peripheral blood of 13 young patients with multiple sclerosis to demonstrate the VDJtools post-analysis software. The multiple sclerosis patients were children and adolescents ranging in age from roughly 6 to 15 years. Receptor libraries were prepared by PCR. TCRdb records Illumina HiSeq 2500 as the sequencer. To reduce PCR and sequencing biases, unique molecular identifiers were built into the TCR beta cDNA libraries. Every 1 to 10 million input T cells yielded about 500,000 cDNA molecules, meaning each molecule approximated one T cell. The patient libraries were prepared and sequenced using the same protocol as the earlier healthy control dataset. Within a given batch, samples were prepared together, multiplexed and sequenced on the same HiSeq lane. On the study's bioinformatics: MIGEC was used to process the raw barcoded reads, and molecular identifier groups with only a single read were discarded before consensus assembly and CDR3 extraction. Clonotype tables were post-analysed with VDJtools, and diversity was normalized by down-sampling all datasets to the smallest sample size. To correct batch-related cross-sample contamination, repertoire overlap clustering matched CDR3 amino acid sequences but not nucleotide sequences. Clones were called with MiXCR by TCRdb after fastp trimmed the public reads at Q25, and only in-frame beta chains were retained. All rows with the same CDR3 protein become a single entry with the most common DNA and genes. TCRdb, not the original authors, processed these V and J calls. The sample data list 430,000 or so distinct CDR3 sequences, and 35% to 45% of these were observed just once. The top ten clonotypes cover about 8% of the sample.

In its sample, this clonotype was seen a few times. The clone's antigen remains unknown. Base-call qualities are not available, and no considerably larger clone is one nucleotide away. The germline V gene sets CDR1 to SQVTM and CDR2 to ANQGSEA. V and J lose 8 bases and 2 bases, and a span of 16 bases separates them. The CDR3, from cysteine to phenylalanine, totals 13 residues. Left in the record is the CDR3 DNA by itself, 39 bases read in frame from the first base. The chain joins TRBV29-1 to TRBJ2-7; the D gene is unclear. The clonotype originates from a girl aged 2-10 years with multiple sclerosis. The specimen was blood. The CDR3 region: CSTLGDNTYEQYF. The DNA sequence is given as TGCAGCACCCTCGGAGACAATACCTACGAGCAGTACTTC.